A selection of T cell receptor beta chains follows, all from one sample in a study of blood T cell repertoires in COVID-19. The data were produced by immunoSEQ multiplex PCR, yet TCRdb's version contains in-frame clones alone and is incomplete. The data contain around 300,000 clones, 88% of them seen just once; the ten biggest clones take up around 1%. The sequenced material came from PBMCs or T cells enriched from blood (not recorded which). Receptors originate from a woman aged 25-40 years who had recovered from COVID-19. Each CDR3 is given with its conserved first and last residue. Each record gives: J gene, V gene, clone size, D gene, CDR3 DNA, CDR3 protein. A D gene is named only where the DNA matches it firmly. Clone size is given for some rows only: seen once, a few or many times, or a class if the clone is expanded.

j_gene: TRBJ1-2; v_gene: TRBV30; abundance: once; d_gene: .; CDR3nt: TGTGCCTGGTCCAGGACCCACGGGGAGGGCTACACCTTC; CDR3aa: CAWSRTHGEGYTF
j_gene: TRBJ2-2; v_gene: TRBV6-6; abundance: .; d_gene: .; CDR3nt: TGTGCCAGCAGCCCTGTCCGAGGCGGGACCGGGGAGCTGTTTTTT; CDR3aa: CASSPVRGGTGELFF
j_gene: TRBJ2-6; v_gene: TRBV7-2; abundance: .; d_gene: .; CDR3nt: TGTGCCAGCAGGTCCCGGCAGGGTGATGTCTCTGGGGCCAACGTCCTGACTTTC; CDR3aa: CASRSRQGDVSGANVLTF
j_gene: TRBJ2-6; v_gene: TRBV30; abundance: .; d_gene: .; CDR3nt: TGTGCCTGGACTTTCGGGTCTGGGGCCAACGTCCTGACTTTC; CDR3aa: CAWTFGSGANVLTF
j_gene: TRBJ2-2; v_gene: TRBV3-1/TRBV3-2; abundance: .; d_gene: TRBD2; CDR3nt: TGTGCCAGCAGACATAGCGGGAGGACGAACACCGGGGAGCTGTTTTTT; CDR3aa: CASRHSGRTNTGELFF
j_gene: TRBJ2-1; v_gene: TRBV4-1; abundance: .; d_gene: .; CDR3nt: TGCGCCAGCAGCCAAGCGCGCGATGAGCAGTTCTTC; CDR3aa: CASSQARDEQFF
j_gene: TRBJ1-4; v_gene: TRBV2; abundance: .; d_gene: .; CDR3nt: TGTGCCAGCACCCGGGGGGACACCCGAAAACTGTTTTTT; CDR3aa: CASTRGDTRKLFF
j_gene: TRBJ1-2; v_gene: TRBV19; abundance: .; d_gene: .; CDR3nt: TGTGCCAGTACTGACAGGTGGGGGAGCTACACCTTC; CDR3aa: CASTDRWGSYTF
j_gene: TRBJ1-1; v_gene: TRBV28; abundance: .; d_gene: TRBD1; CDR3nt: TGTGCCAGCAGTTTACCCGGACAGGGGGCGCGGACTGAAGCTTTCTTT; CDR3aa: CASSLPGQGARTEAFF
j_gene: TRBJ2-7; v_gene: TRBV14; abundance: .; d_gene: .; CDR3nt: TGTGCCAGCAGCCACCGGGACACTCCCTACGAGCAGTACTTC; CDR3aa: CASSHRDTPYEQYF
j_gene: TRBJ2-2; v_gene: TRBV10-3; abundance: .; d_gene: TRBD2; CDR3nt: TGTGCCATCGTAACTAGCGGGGGGGCCGGGGAGCTGTTTTTT; CDR3aa: CAIVTSGGAGELFF
j_gene: TRBJ1-6; v_gene: TRBV4-1; abundance: .; d_gene: TRBD1; CDR3nt: TGCGCCAGCAGCCCAGTGCGTGGACAGGGGGCCTCACCCCTCCACTTT; CDR3aa: CASSPVRGQGASPLHF
j_gene: TRBJ1-5; v_gene: TRBV7-9; abundance: .; d_gene: .; CDR3nt: TGTGCCAGCAGCTCCTGGGGGGGCCCCCAAGGCAATCAGCCCCAGCATTTT; CDR3aa: CASSSWGGPQGNQPQHF
j_gene: TRBJ2-7; v_gene: TRBV7-9; abundance: .; d_gene: .; CDR3nt: TGTGCCAGCAGCTTACGGACAGACGAGCAGTACTTC; CDR3aa: CASSLRTDEQYF
j_gene: TRBJ1-3; v_gene: TRBV2; abundance: .; d_gene: .; CDR3nt: TGTGCCAGTGGGAAGCGGGACACCATATATTTT; CDR3aa: CASGKRDTIYF
j_gene: TRBJ2-7; v_gene: TRBV28; abundance: .; d_gene: .; CDR3nt: TGTGCCAGCAGTTATATAACCAGGGGAGAGCAGTACTTC; CDR3aa: CASSYITRGEQYF
j_gene: TRBJ2-7; v_gene: TRBV3-1/TRBV3-2; abundance: .; d_gene: TRBD2; CDR3nt: TGTGCCAGCAGCCAACTCAGCGGGGGGGGCGGCGAGCAGTACTTC; CDR3aa: CASSQLSGGGGEQYF